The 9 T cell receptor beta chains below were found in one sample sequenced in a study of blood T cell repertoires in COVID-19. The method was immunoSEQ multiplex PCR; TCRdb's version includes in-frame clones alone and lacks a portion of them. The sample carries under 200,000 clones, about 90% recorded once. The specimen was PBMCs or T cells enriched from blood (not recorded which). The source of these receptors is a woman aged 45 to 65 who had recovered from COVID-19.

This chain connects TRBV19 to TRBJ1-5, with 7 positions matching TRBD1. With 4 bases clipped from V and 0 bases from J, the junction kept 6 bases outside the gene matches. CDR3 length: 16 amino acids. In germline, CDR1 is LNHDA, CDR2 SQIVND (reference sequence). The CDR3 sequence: CASSSQGVHSNQPQHF. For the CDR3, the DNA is TGTGCCAGTAGTAGCCAGGGGGTTCATAGCAATCAGCCCCAGCATTTT.

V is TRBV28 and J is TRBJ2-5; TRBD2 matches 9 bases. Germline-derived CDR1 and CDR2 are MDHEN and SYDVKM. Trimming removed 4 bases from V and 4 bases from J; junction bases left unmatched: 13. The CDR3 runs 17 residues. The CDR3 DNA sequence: TGTGCCAGCAGTTCGCCCCCAGGGGCGGGAGGGCCAGAGACCCAGTACTTC. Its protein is CASSSPPGAGGPETQYF.

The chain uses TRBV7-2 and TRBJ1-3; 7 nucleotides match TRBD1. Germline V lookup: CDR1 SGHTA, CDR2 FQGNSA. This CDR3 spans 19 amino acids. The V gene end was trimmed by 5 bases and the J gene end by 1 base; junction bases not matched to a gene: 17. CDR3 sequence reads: CASSPTGTASANSGNTIYF. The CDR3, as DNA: TGTGCCAGCAGCCCGACCGGGACAGCGAGCGCAAATTCTGGAAACACCATATATTTT.

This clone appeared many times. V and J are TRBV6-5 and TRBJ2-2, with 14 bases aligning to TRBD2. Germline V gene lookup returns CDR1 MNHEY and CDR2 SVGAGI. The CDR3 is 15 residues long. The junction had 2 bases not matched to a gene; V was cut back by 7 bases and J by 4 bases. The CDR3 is CASMGLAGATGELFF. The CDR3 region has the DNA TGTGCCAGCATGGGACTAGCGGGAGCCACCGGGGAGCTGTTTTTT.

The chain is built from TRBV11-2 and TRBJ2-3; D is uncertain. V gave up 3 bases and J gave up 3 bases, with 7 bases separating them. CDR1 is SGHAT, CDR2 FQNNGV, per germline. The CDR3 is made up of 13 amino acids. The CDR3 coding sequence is TGTGCCAGCAGCTTGAGTTTAACAGATACGCAGTATTTT. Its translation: CASSLSLTDTQYF.

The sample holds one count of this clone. The CDR3 loop reads CASSPLGQGLDEQYF. As DNA, the CDR3 is TGTGCCAGCTCACCACTGGGACAGGGTCTTGACGAGCAGTACTTC. V and J are TRBV18 and TRBJ2-7; TRBD1 matches 9 bases. The CDR3 has 15 residues. Germline V lookup: CDR1 KGHSH, CDR2 LQKENI. The junction had 6 bases not matched to a gene; V was cut back by 1 base and J by 5 bases.

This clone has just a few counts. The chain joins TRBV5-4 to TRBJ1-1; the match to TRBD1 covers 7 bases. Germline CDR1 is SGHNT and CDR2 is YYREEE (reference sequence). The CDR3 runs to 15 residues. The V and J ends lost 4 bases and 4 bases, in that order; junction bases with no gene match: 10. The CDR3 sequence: CASSNMDRLGTEAFF. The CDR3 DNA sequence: TGTGCCAGCAGCAATATGGACAGGCTCGGCACTGAAGCTTTCTTT.

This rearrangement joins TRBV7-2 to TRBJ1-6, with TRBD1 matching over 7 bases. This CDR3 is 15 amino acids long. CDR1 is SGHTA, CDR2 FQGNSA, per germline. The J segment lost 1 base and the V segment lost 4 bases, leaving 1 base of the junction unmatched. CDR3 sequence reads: CASSSQGSYNSPLHF. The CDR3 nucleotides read TGTGCCAGCAGCTCACAGGGGTCCTATAATTCACCCCTCCACTTT.

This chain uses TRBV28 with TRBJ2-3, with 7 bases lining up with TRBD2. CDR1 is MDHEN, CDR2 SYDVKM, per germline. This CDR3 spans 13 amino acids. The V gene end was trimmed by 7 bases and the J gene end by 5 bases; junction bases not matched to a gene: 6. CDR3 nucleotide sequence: TGTGCCAGCATCAGGACTAGACGAGATACGCAGTATTTT. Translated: CASIRTRRDTQYF. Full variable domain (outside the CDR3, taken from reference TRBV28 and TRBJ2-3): DVKVTQSSRYLVKRTGEKVFLECVQDMDHENMFWYRQDPGLGLRLIYFSYDVKMKEKGDIPEGYSVSREKKERFSLILESASTNQTSMYLCASIRTRRDTQYFGPGTRLTVL.